This paragraph reports one T cell receptor beta chain. The antigen is undetermined. The sample comes from a study of shared clonotypes between healthy human individuals. Whole-study results and caveats: The sampled material consisted only of blood, and tissue repertoires are likely to differ.

Looked up from germline, CDR1 is SEHNR and CDR2 is FQNEAQ (reference sequence). J lost 6 bases, V lost 8 bases, and 8 bases had no gene match. The CDR3 is 14 residues long. Sequencing was performed with immunoSEQ multiplex PCR; in TCRdb, only in-frame clones are kept and a portion is missing. Found here are approximately 2.5 million clones, under 95% of them singletons; the top ten hold 0.36%. The chain carries TRBV7-9 and TRBJ2-1, with 9 bases identical to TRBD2. The specimen was naive CD4+ T cells from PBMCs. Subset indicated: CD45RA+ positively selected. This TCR came from a man younger than 35 in good health. Some clones in this sample may be carry-over from other donors' samples. This chain's CDR3 is CASGPGLALNEQFF. CDR3 in DNA: TGTGCCAGCGGGCCGGGACTAGCCCTCAATGAGCAGTTCTTC.